This T cell receptor beta chain was identified during a study of T-cell reconstitution after alpha-beta-depleted transplantation in children. About this clonotype: Its antigen is not identified. Here the CDR3 omits its conserved ending phenylalanine or tryptophan, so a read error is the likely source.

This CDR3 is 17 amino acids long. Germline loops: CDR1 MNHNS, CDR2 SASEGT. V gave up 5 bases and J gave up 2 bases; unmatched junction bases: 10. Study-level findings and limits: After transplant, at about two months, alpha-beta T cells were reportedly derived from several hundred expanded graft clones.

Unique molecular identifiers were used in preparing the TCRbeta library. TCRdb re-called the PCR reads with MiXCR, one entry per CDR3 protein. Of around 960,000 distinct CDR3 sequences in the sample, about 30% were seen once. The rearrangement uses TRBV6-1 and TRBJ1-5; 9 bases align to TRBD1. This sequence was found in a boy under two years old who had a stem cell transplant for SCID, so the T cells may come from the graft donor. This specimen consisted of PBMCs, mostly from graft donor cells, obtained 360 days after TCRalphabeta/CD19-depleted stem cell transplant. CDR3 sequence: CASSPPGTGFGNQPQHC. DNA for the CDR3: TGTGCCAGCAGTCCGCCCGGGACAGGGTTTGGCAATCAGCCCCAGCATTGT.